What follows is one T cell receptor beta chain and its context. Its antigen remains undetermined. No quality values exist for individual bases; no much larger clone is one base distant. The sample comes from a study of T cell responses to AZD1222 COVID-19 vaccine (dated by TCRdb to the early 2020s). The study in broad terms: AZD1222 recipients given second doses at about 4 weeks or at about 12 weeks were pooled, since spike-specific TCR depth and breadth were not found to differ between the two schedules. A total of just over 230 trial participants underwent TCR sequencing, of whom 207 had received two doses of AZD1222 and roughly 26 had received two doses of the MenACWY control vaccine. Trial participants were enrolled by age into subgroups of 18-55, 56-69 and 70-plus years, and roughly 150, 30 and 60 TCR-sequenced participants, respectively, were included in these subgroups. Results the study describes overall, beyond this receptor: The whole spike protein was spanned by vaccine-associated CD4 TCRs, and dominant responses were seen in regions 160-218 and 743-854. Only five to seven AZD1222 recipients were SARS-CoV-2 seropositive at baseline, limiting conclusions about previously exposed vaccinees. Because no samples from the day 14 peak response were available, repertoires could be characterized only after the peak T cell response. The 56-69-year group was small, and its depth increase did not reach significance, likely because of low power. Epitopes outside the regions mutated in the B.1.351 and B.1.1.7 variants were reportedly recognized by nearly half of the unique spike-specific TCRs. After two AZD1222 doses, spike-specific TCR breadth and depth were significantly higher than at day 0 and than in MenACWY recipients. Participants were mostly white British, with more females than males. The authors suggested clonal diversity may have been underestimated.

Including cysteine and phenylalanine, the CDR3 has 15 amino acids. Only the CDR3 portion is preserved as DNA: 45 bases, with reading frame beginning at the first base. As encoded in the germline V gene, CDR1 is MDHEN while CDR2 is SYDVKM. Trimming takes 6 bases off V and 7 bases off J; junction bases not matched to a gene: 14. Interpreted using the paper, the time point label stands for: baseline before first vaccination. The vaccinee samples were drawn from two UK trials, COV001 and COV002, one of which was a single-blind randomized controlled phase 2/3 trial testing AZD1222 (ChAdOx1 nCoV-19) in healthy adults. Trial participant PBMC samples were collected at day 0 and day 28 after the second dose for TCRbeta chain sequencing. The CDR3 regions of human TCRbeta chains were analyzed by immunosequencing. The original methods were these. TCRs in the repertoires were compared against a reference library of SARS-CoV-2-specific TCRs that had been generated with the MIRA antigen-specificity platform. Breadth meant the fraction of unique TCRs that were SARS-CoV-2-associated, whereas depth meant the fraction of total T cells that were SARS-CoV-2-associated. Using the MIRA data, every spike-specific TCR was mapped to the spike region that the TCR reacted to and assigned to either a CD4 or a CD8 class. Log10-transformed breadth and depth values were compared by one-way ANOVA with Sidak's multiple comparisons tests. TCRdb mirrors the immuneACCESS table, restricted to in-frame sequences. Some clones are absent from its copies; in checked studies, under half trace to an unresolved V gene, and the reason for the others is unknown. V, J and clone size derive from that table, while D and trimming were established from the DNA sequence. For this sample the table gives 150,000 or so clones, of which 90% were detected only once. The top ten clonotypes cover roughly 7.2% of the sample.

The sample was peripheral blood, taken on day 0 of AZD1222 vaccination. The chain links TRBV28 with TRBJ1-2; a stretch of 7 junction bases matches TRBD1. This sequence originates from an adult in good health. The nucleotide sequence is given as TGTGCCAGCAGCGTGGCCGGTGACAGGGATGGTGGCTACACCTTC. Its protein reads: CASSVAGDRDGGYTF.